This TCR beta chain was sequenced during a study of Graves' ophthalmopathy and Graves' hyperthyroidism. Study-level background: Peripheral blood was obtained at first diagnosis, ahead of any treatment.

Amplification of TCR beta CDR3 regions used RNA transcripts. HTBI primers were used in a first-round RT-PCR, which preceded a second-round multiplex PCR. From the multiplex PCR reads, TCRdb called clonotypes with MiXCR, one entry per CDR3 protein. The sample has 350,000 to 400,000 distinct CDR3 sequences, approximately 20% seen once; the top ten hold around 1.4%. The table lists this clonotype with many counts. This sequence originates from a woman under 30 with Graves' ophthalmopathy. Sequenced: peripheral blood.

The CDR3 loop is CATSTSGGATYEQYF. The CDR3 DNA is TGTGCCACCAGCACTAGCGGGGGCGCCACCTACGAGCAGTACTTC. The chain is built from TRBV15 and TRBJ2-7, with TRBD2 identical over 10 bases. Trimming took 4 bases from V and 2 from J; bases not matched to a gene: 5. Germline lookup yields CDR1 LNHNV and CDR2 YYDKDF (reference sequence). This CDR3 has 15 residues.